This is a list of T cell receptor beta chains from one sample in a study of cytomegalovirus exposure and HLA in healthy donors. Generated by immunoSEQ multiplex PCR, the TCRdb table keeps only in-frame clones and is missing some. The data contain some 160,000 clones, over 75% of them singletons. The specimen sequenced was PBMCs. These receptors were collected from a woman aged 30 to 39 in good health and CMV-seronegative. Each CDR3 is given with its conserved first and last residue. The order of the fields is CDR3 protein, CDR3 DNA, V gene, clone size, D gene, J gene. D genes are given only for firm matches. Clone size is stated in some rows and not others, as once, few, many or a class when expanded.

CDR3 protein: CASSLGVAWSSYNEQFF
CDR3 DNA: TGTGCCAGCAGCTTGGGGGTGGCCTGGAGCTCCTACAATGAGCAGTTCTTC
V gene: TRBV5-6
clone size: -
D gene: -
J gene: TRBJ2-1

CDR3 protein: CASSAGQENQPQHF
CDR3 DNA: TGTGCCAGCAGTGCCGGACAGGAAAATCAGCCCCAGCATTTT
V gene: TRBV6-5
clone size: -
D gene: TRBD1
J gene: TRBJ1-5

CDR3 protein: CAIMMGAGPSGGYEQYF
CDR3 DNA: TGTGCCATCATGATGGGGGCGGGTCCTTCGGGGGGTTACGAGCAGTACTTC
V gene: TRBV10-3
clone size: -
D gene: -
J gene: TRBJ2-7

CDR3 protein: CASSPRQGTYEQYF
CDR3 DNA: TGCGCCAGCAGCCCCCGACAGGGTACGTACGAGCAGTACTTC
V gene: TRBV5-1
clone size: few
D gene: TRBD1
J gene: TRBJ2-7

CDR3 protein: CASSGTDTGELFF
CDR3 DNA: TGTGCCAGCAGTGGGACAGACACCGGGGAGCTGTTTTTT
V gene: TRBV6-6
clone size: -
D gene: TRBD1
J gene: TRBJ2-2

CDR3 protein: CASSGTGPFGYTF
CDR3 DNA: TGTGCCAGCAGCGGGACAGGGCCATTTGGCTACACCTTC
V gene: TRBV5-4
clone size: -
D gene: TRBD1
J gene: TRBJ1-2

CDR3 protein: CASGFLGPEQGYGYTF
CDR3 DNA: TGCGCCAGCGGGTTTTTGGGGCCCGAACAGGGGTATGGCTACACCTTC
V gene: TRBV10-2
clone size: -
D gene: TRBD1
J gene: TRBJ1-2

CDR3 protein: CASSPGGTVEAFF
CDR3 DNA: TGCGCCAGCAGCCCGGGGGGGACAGTTGAAGCTTTCTTT
V gene: TRBV5-1
clone size: -
D gene: TRBD1
J gene: TRBJ1-1

CDR3 protein: CASTLSSYEQYF
CDR3 DNA: TGTGCCAGCACGCTGAGCTCCTACGAGCAGTACTTC
V gene: TRBV6-1
clone size: -
D gene: -
J gene: TRBJ2-7

CDR3 protein: CASSRTAPSGIYEQYF
CDR3 DNA: TGTGCCAGCAGTCGAACTGCCCCCAGCGGGATCTACGAGCAGTACTTC
V gene: TRBV5-4
clone size: -
D gene: TRBD2
J gene: TRBJ2-7

CDR3 protein: CASSQDTGYYGYTF
CDR3 DNA: TGCGCCAGCAGCCAAGATACAGGGTACTATGGCTACACCTTC
V gene: TRBV4-3
clone size: -
D gene: -
J gene: TRBJ1-2

CDR3 protein: CASRGGTVNTEAFF
CDR3 DNA: TGTGCCAGCAGAGGTGGGACAGTAAACACTGAAGCTTTCTTT
V gene: TRBV5-6
clone size: -
D gene: TRBD1
J gene: TRBJ1-1

CDR3 protein: CASSQAGAGGPRYF
CDR3 DNA: TGTGCCAGCAGCCAGGCCGGGGCGGGAGGCCCCCGGTACTTC
V gene: TRBV2
clone size: few
D gene: TRBD2
J gene: TRBJ2-4

CDR3 protein: CASSLGGQPQHF
CDR3 DNA: TGTGCCAGCAGCCTGGGGGGTCAGCCCCAGCATTTT
V gene: TRBV28
clone size: -
D gene: -
J gene: TRBJ1-5

CDR3 protein: CASSLGQPYYEQYF
CDR3 DNA: TGTGCCAGCAGCTTAGGACAGCCTTATTACGAGCAGTACTTC
V gene: TRBV5-6
clone size: many
D gene: -
J gene: TRBJ2-7

CDR3 protein: CASSPRGNTEAFF
CDR3 DNA: TGTGCCAGTTCCCCCCGGGGGAACACTGAAGCTTTCTTT
V gene: TRBV28
clone size: -
D gene: -
J gene: TRBJ1-1

CDR3 protein: CASSLGGNYYNEQFF
CDR3 DNA: TGTGCCAGCAGCTTAGGGGGCAATTATTACAATGAGCAGTTCTTC
V gene: TRBV7-2
clone size: -
D gene: -
J gene: TRBJ2-1

CDR3 protein: CASSGQLQGEQFF
CDR3 DNA: TGTGCCAGCAGTGGGCAATTACAGGGGGAGCAGTTCTTC
V gene: TRBV6-5
clone size: -
D gene: TRBD1
J gene: TRBJ2-1

CDR3 protein: CASSLGGGATEAFF
CDR3 DNA: TGCGCCAGCAGCTTGGGCGGGGGTGCCACTGAAGCTTTCTTT
V gene: TRBV5-1
clone size: few
D gene: -
J gene: TRBJ1-1

CDR3 protein: CATSRDLQGAGTEAFF
CDR3 DNA: TGTGCCACCAGCAGAGATCTACAGGGGGCGGGAACTGAAGCTTTCTTT
V gene: TRBV15
clone size: -
D gene: TRBD1
J gene: TRBJ1-1

CDR3 protein: CASSQDRGSLGTDTQYF
CDR3 DNA: TGTGCCAGCAGCCAAGACCGAGGTAGCCTTGGCACAGATACGCAGTATTTT
V gene: TRBV14
clone size: -
D gene: -
J gene: TRBJ2-3

CDR3 protein: CASSSTSGTGPEAFF
CDR3 DNA: TGCGCCAGCAGCTCTACATCCGGGACAGGGCCTGAAGCTTTCTTT
V gene: TRBV5-1
clone size: -
D gene: TRBD1
J gene: TRBJ1-1

CDR3 protein: CASSRGSQETQYF
CDR3 DNA: TGCGCCAGCAGCCGAGGGAGCCAAGAGACCCAGTACTTC
V gene: TRBV5-1
clone size: -
D gene: -
J gene: TRBJ2-5

CDR3 protein: CASSFLSGSNQPQHF
CDR3 DNA: TGTGCCAGCAGCTTTTTAAGCGGTAGCAATCAGCCCCAGCATTTT
V gene: TRBV7-8
clone size: -
D gene: -
J gene: TRBJ1-5

CDR3 protein: CASSEKTGSGTGELFF
CDR3 DNA: TGTGCCAGCAGTGAAAAGACAGGCAGTGGCACCGGGGAGCTGTTTTTT
V gene: TRBV25-1
clone size: few
D gene: -
J gene: TRBJ2-2

CDR3 protein: CASSPDARDRVREQYF
CDR3 DNA: TGTGCCAGCAGCCCGGACGCCAGGGACAGGGTACGCGAGCAGTACTTC
V gene: TRBV5-6
clone size: -
D gene: TRBD1
J gene: TRBJ2-7

CDR3 protein: CASSVEGTRAFF
CDR3 DNA: TGTGCCAGCAGCGTAGAAGGGACAAGGGCTTTCTTT
V gene: TRBV9
clone size: -
D gene: -
J gene: TRBJ1-1

CDR3 protein: CASSLRRGSYEQYF
CDR3 DNA: TGTGCCAGCAGTCTCCGGCGGGGCTCCTACGAGCAGTACTTC
V gene: TRBV28
clone size: -
D gene: -
J gene: TRBJ2-7

CDR3 protein: CASSLDVTGGDTQYF
CDR3 DNA: TGTGCCAGCAGCTTAGATGTGACAGGGGGAGATACGCAGTATTTT
V gene: TRBV7-9
clone size: -
D gene: TRBD1
J gene: TRBJ2-3

CDR3 protein: CASSRDRGEDEQYF
CDR3 DNA: TGTGCCAGCAGCCGCGACAGGGGTGAGGACGAGCAGTACTTC
V gene: TRBV6-5
clone size: -
D gene: TRBD1
J gene: TRBJ2-7

CDR3 protein: CASSLEGAEGTQYF
CDR3 DNA: TGTGCCAGCAGCTTAGAGGGAGCGGAGGGTACCCAGTACTTC
V gene: TRBV7-2
clone size: -
D gene: -
J gene: TRBJ2-5

CDR3 protein: CASSVAPTGNHGYTF
CDR3 DNA: TGTGCCAGCAGTGTGGCCCCGACAGGGAACCATGGCTACACCTTC
V gene: TRBV25-1
clone size: -
D gene: TRBD1
J gene: TRBJ1-2

CDR3 protein: CAISDGTGEYF
CDR3 DNA: TGTGCCATCAGTGACGGGACTGGCGAGTACTTC
V gene: TRBV10-3
clone size: -
D gene: -
J gene: TRBJ2-4

CDR3 protein: CASSPGDNGGAWETQYF
CDR3 DNA: TGCGCCAGCAGTCCAGGGGATAACGGGGGGGCCTGGGAGACCCAGTACTTC
V gene: TRBV5-1
clone size: -
D gene: TRBD2
J gene: TRBJ2-5

CDR3 protein: CASSYRSLDRVKGGSQYF
CDR3 DNA: TGTGCCAGCAGCTACCGATCCTTGGACAGGGTTAAAGGGGGATCGCAGTATTTT
V gene: TRBV7-9
clone size: -
D gene: TRBD1
J gene: TRBJ2-3

CDR3 protein: CASSLATVAGGETQYF
CDR3 DNA: TGTGCCAGCAGCTTAGCGACGGTAGCAGGGGGGGAGACCCAGTACTTC
V gene: TRBV7-6
clone size: -
D gene: -
J gene: TRBJ2-5

CDR3 protein: CASSWRDPNYGYTF
CDR3 DNA: TGTGCCAGCAGCTGGCGGGACCCTAACTATGGCTACACCTTC
V gene: TRBV7-2
clone size: -
D gene: -
J gene: TRBJ1-2

CDR3 protein: CASSPGGTDTQYF
CDR3 DNA: TGTGCCAGCAGCCCCGGGGGCACAGATACGCAGTATTTT
V gene: TRBV7-3
clone size: -
D gene: -
J gene: TRBJ2-3

CDR3 protein: CASREWEGVGGEQYF
CDR3 DNA: TGCGCCAGCAGGGAGTGGGAGGGAGTTGGGGGGGAGCAGTACTTC
V gene: TRBV4-3
clone size: few
D gene: TRBD2
J gene: TRBJ2-7

CDR3 protein: CASSLNVVSGANVLTF
CDR3 DNA: TGTGCCAGCAGTTTAAACGTAGTCTCTGGGGCCAACGTCCTGACTTTC
V gene: TRBV27
clone size: -
D gene: -
J gene: TRBJ2-6

CDR3 protein: CASSQDITTGAFYEQYF
CDR3 DNA: TGCGCCAGCAGCCAAGATATTACGACAGGGGCCTTCTACGAGCAGTACTTC
V gene: TRBV4-1
clone size: -
D gene: TRBD1
J gene: TRBJ2-7

CDR3 protein: CARSTQGSGNTEAFF
CDR3 DNA: TGTGCCAGAAGCACCCAGGGCTCGGGGAACACTGAAGCTTTCTTT
V gene: TRBV5-3
clone size: -
D gene: -
J gene: TRBJ1-1

CDR3 protein: CASSTYRGLSDSGANVLTF
CDR3 DNA: TGTGCCAGCAGTACATACAGGGGGCTCTCCGACTCTGGGGCCAACGTCCTGACTTTC
V gene: TRBV27
clone size: -
D gene: TRBD1
J gene: TRBJ2-6

CDR3 protein: CASSPPPASGGGGKLFF
CDR3 DNA: TGTGCCAGTAGCCCACCCCCCGCTAGTGGAGGGGGGGGAAAACTGTTTTTT
V gene: TRBV19
clone size: -
D gene: -
J gene: TRBJ1-4

CDR3 protein: CASSLTGRTYEQYF
CDR3 DNA: TGTGCCAGCAGCTTGACAGGTAGGACCTACGAGCAGTACTTC
V gene: TRBV5-6
clone size: few
D gene: -
J gene: TRBJ2-7

CDR3 protein: CASSLVKRGEQFF
CDR3 DNA: TGTGCCAGCAGCTTAGTTAAAAGAGGTGAGCAGTTCTTC
V gene: TRBV7-6
clone size: -
D gene: -
J gene: TRBJ2-1

CDR3 protein: CASSVRGPYEQYF
CDR3 DNA: TGTGCCAGCAGCGTCAGGGGGCCATACGAGCAGTACTTC
V gene: TRBV27
clone size: -
D gene: TRBD1
J gene: TRBJ2-7

CDR3 protein: CASSSPDREGEAFF
CDR3 DNA: TGTGCCAGCAGCAGTCCCGACAGGGAAGGTGAAGCTTTCTTT
V gene: TRBV28
clone size: -
D gene: TRBD1
J gene: TRBJ1-1

CDR3 protein: CASSLNKGYGYTF
CDR3 DNA: TGTGCCAGCAGCCTTAATAAGGGGTATGGCTACACCTTC
V gene: TRBV13
clone size: few
D gene: -
J gene: TRBJ1-2

CDR3 protein: CASNPMRTGAQPQHF
CDR3 DNA: TGTGCCAGCAACCCGATGAGGACAGGGGCTCAGCCCCAGCATTTT
V gene: TRBV6-1
clone size: -
D gene: TRBD1
J gene: TRBJ1-5

CDR3 protein: CASRERALGAQYF
CDR3 DNA: TGTGCCAGCAGAGAGCGGGCTCTCGGGGCCCAGTACTTC
V gene: TRBV2
clone size: -
D gene: -
J gene: TRBJ2-5

CDR3 protein: CASRRIQGRAGVNEQYF
CDR3 DNA: TGTGCCAGCAGACGAATCCAGGGTCGGGCTGGAGTAAACGAGCAGTACTTC
V gene: TRBV28
clone size: -
D gene: -
J gene: TRBJ2-7

CDR3 protein: CASSVTGGSYEQYF
CDR3 DNA: TGTGCCAGCAGCGTAACAGGGGGATCCTACGAGCAGTACTTC
V gene: TRBV11-1
clone size: -
D gene: TRBD1
J gene: TRBJ2-7